This T cell receptor (beta chain) was sequenced in a study of blood T cells in healthy people across ages. Study at large: Capture by template switching was about one barcoded beta molecule per two T cells.

The authors ran a second PCR of 7 to 11 cycles using a sample-barcoded 5' primer and a J-beta primer mix. Each CDR3 protein is one row after TCRdb ran MiXCR on the 5' RACE reads. The data show 1.2 million to 1.5 million distinct CDR3 sequences, with almost 60% seen just once and roughly 6.3% held by the top ten. For this clonotype: Its antigen is as yet unknown.

Study-wide results and limits: Estimated diversity across one million T cells was deemed an underestimate.

The CDR3 has 16 residues. CDR1 and CDR2 from the germline V gene are MGHRA and YSYEKL. V was cut by 1 base and J by 4 bases, with 17 bases left in between. This clonotype was obtained from a man between 18 and 35 years old in good health. Sequencing was done on a sample of blood. The rearrangement links TRBV4-1 to TRBJ2-7; tentative D call: TRBD1 (6 bases). DNA for the CDR3: TGCGCCAGCAGCCAAGTACCGGGACACTCTACGTACGAGCAGTACTTC. The encoded protein is CASSQVPGHSTYEQYF.